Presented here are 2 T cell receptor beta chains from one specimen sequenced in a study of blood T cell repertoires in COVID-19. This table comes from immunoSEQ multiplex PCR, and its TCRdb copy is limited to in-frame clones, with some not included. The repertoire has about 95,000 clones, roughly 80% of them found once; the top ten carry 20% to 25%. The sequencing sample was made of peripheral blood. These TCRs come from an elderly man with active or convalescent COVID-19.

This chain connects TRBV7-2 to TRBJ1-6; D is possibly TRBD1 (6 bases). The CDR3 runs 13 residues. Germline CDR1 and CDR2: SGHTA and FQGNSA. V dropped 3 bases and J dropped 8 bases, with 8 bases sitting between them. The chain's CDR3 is CASSFRGDSPLHF. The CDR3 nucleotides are TGTGCCAGCAGCTTCAGGGGTGATTCACCCCTCCACTTT. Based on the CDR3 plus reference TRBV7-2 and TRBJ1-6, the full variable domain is GAGVSQSPSNKVTEKGKDVELRCDPISGHTALYWYRQSLGQGLEFLIYFQGNSAPDKSGLPSDRFSAERTGGSVSTLTIQRTQQEDSAVYLCASSFRGDSPLHFGNGTRLTVT.

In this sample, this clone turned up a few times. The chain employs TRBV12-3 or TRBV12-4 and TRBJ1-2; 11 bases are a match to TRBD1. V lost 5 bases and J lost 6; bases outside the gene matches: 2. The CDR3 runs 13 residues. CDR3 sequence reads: CASSGDRGNGYTF. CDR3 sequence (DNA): TGTGCCAGCAGTGGGGACAGGGGGAATGGCTACACCTTC.